This T cell receptor (beta chain) was captured by sequencing in a study of metastatic and nonmetastatic thyroid tumors (dated by TCRdb to about 2020). About the full investigation: The researchers compared repertoires between peripheral blood samples and tumor or nodule tissue samples from patients with malignant or benign thyroid disease. Findings and caveats that apply to the study as a whole: TCR beta diversity was reported as significantly higher in malignant tumors than in benign nodules, in both blood and tumor samples.

The library relied on PCR. The run used an Illumina HiSeq 4000. High-throughput sequencing was used to profile the TCR beta-chain CDR3 region of every patient. Per the original workflow: Drawing on CDR3 differences between clinicopathological groups, the researchers built a classifier meant to tell apart patients with distant-metastatic papillary thyroid cancer. The Shannon index was used to assess repertoire diversity, and the Morisita-Horn index was used to assess tumor-blood repertoire similarity. The public reads were quality trimmed at Q25 with fastp and then assembled into clones with MiXCR by TCRdb, keeping productive beta chains. The V and J calls come from TCRdb's annotation, not from the publication. For this sample there are under 45,000 clones; 17% appear just once. The ten biggest clones cover about a tenth of the sample. This clone has a count of ten or more. Its antigen is still unknown. Base qualities are not at hand, and no much larger clone is one base apart.

None of the patients had been given any treatment before thyroid surgery. Patient clinical samples collected from about 2011 to 2018 were retrospectively analysed using T-cell receptor beta sequencing. Measured from the cysteine to the phenylalanine, the CDR3 is 14 residues long. Only the CDR3 DNA is retained, 42 bases long and in frame from the first base. CDR1 and CDR2 (LNHDA, SQIVND) derive from the germline V gene (reference sequence). V loses 1 base, J loses 0 bases, and the germline ends lie 6 bases apart. The sequenced sample consisted of tumor tissue. The chain is encoded by TRBV19 joined to TRBJ1-2; the D gene cannot be resolved reliably. The source is a female donor with papillary thyroid cancer or a benign thyroid nodule (not recorded which). Some clones in this sample may be carry-over from other donors' samples. For the CDR3, the sequence is CASSIVGTNYGYTF. In nucleotide form, the sequence is TGTGCCAGTAGTATAGTGGGGACTAACTATGGCTACACCTTC.